This T cell receptor (beta chain) was profiled in a study of T cells in tumors after PD-1 blockade. Profiling relied on immunoSEQ multiplex PCR, and the TCRdb table lists in-frame clones only, not all of them. The sample contains 55,000 to 65,000 clones, roughly 78% of which appear only once. The germline gives CDR1 SEHNR, CDR2 FQNEAQ (reference sequence). The CDR3 runs 14 residues. V was pared by 4 bases and J by 7 bases, with 16 bases between. This TCR was recovered from a human donor with basal cell carcinoma. This chain joins TRBV7-9 and TRBJ1-2; TRBD1 might be the D (5 bases). Sequencing was performed on PBMCs, taken before anti-PD-1 treatment. CDR3 in amino acids: CASSSFIGTVGYTF. The CDR3, as DNA: TGTGCCAGCAGCTCCTTTATCGGGACTGTTGGCTACACCTTC. Drawing the rest from reference TRBV7-9 and TRBJ1-2, the complete variable domain is DTGVSQNPRHKITKRGQNVTFRCDPISEHNRLYWYRQTLGQGPEFLTYFQNEAQLEKSRLLSDRFSAERPKGSFSTLEIQRTEQGDSAMYLCASSSFIGTVGYTFGSGTRLTVV.